Following are 15 T cell receptor beta chains from one sample sequenced in a study. TCRdb recomputed calls from the 5' RACE reads with MiXCR, one row per CDR3 protein. The sample lists 20,000 to 25,000 distinct CDR3 sequences; roughly 29% were seen once. Sequenced sample: tumor-infiltrating naive CD4+ T cells sorted from the breast tumor. As for subset: naive CD4+ T cells, CD4+CD45RA+CD25-. The receptor source for this set is a female donor with breast cancer.

This clonotype came up a few times. This chain links TRBV15 with TRBJ2-3, with D possibly matching TRBD1 (6 bases). CDR1 is LNHNV, CDR2 YYDKDF, per germline (reference sequence). V lost 4 bases, J lost 0 bases, and 14 bases lay in between. CDR3 size: 16 residues. CDR3 DNA: TGTGCCACCAGCAAACAACAGGGATCGAGCACAGATACGCAGTATTTT. The encoded protein is CATSKQQGSSTDTQYF.

Relative to its sample, this clonotype is medium-sized (0.01 to 0.1%). This chain links TRBV7-6 with TRBJ2-3; 9 nucleotides align to TRBD2. Germline V CDR1 and CDR2: SGHVS, FNYEAQ. V trimming: 5 bases; J trimming: 2 bases; junction bases outside the gene matches: 8. The CDR3 runs to 16 residues. CDR3 region: CASSQWPSGDTDTQYF. CDR3 sequence (DNA): TGTGCCAGCAGCCAGTGGCCTAGCGGGGACACAGATACGCAGTATTTT.

In this sample, this clonotype turned up many times. The chain employs TRBV9 and TRBJ2-3; 10 nucleotides align to TRBD1. Per germline, CDR1 SGDLS and CDR2 YYNGEE. The CDR3 runs 17 residues. V was clipped by 4 bases and J by 6 bases; unmatched bases: 14. CDR3 sequence reads: CASSHWVGQGRTDTQYF. The CDR3 nucleotides are TGTGCCAGCAGCCATTGGGTGGGACAGGGGCGAACGGATACGCAGTATTTT.

This clonotype has ten or more counts. The J gene is TRBJ2-7, the V gene TRBV12-3 or TRBV12-4; a possible D gene is TRBD1 (7 bases). The length of the CDR3 is 14 residues. V gave up 6 bases and J gave up 5 bases, with 17 bases separating them. CDR3 in DNA: TGTGCCAGCAGCGTGGGCAGGGGGGTCAACGAGCAGTACTTC. Its protein product is CASSVGRGVNEQYF.

The chain joins TRBV2 to TRBJ1-2; maybe TRBD1 (5 bases). The CDR3 extends over 18 amino acids. Germline CDR1 SNHLY, CDR2 FYNNEI. V shed 1 base and J shed 5 bases, with 23 bases lying between them. The CDR3 nucleotides read TGTGCCAGCAGTGAAGATATGGGGACTGCCTCCCTTACGTATGGCTACACCTTC. Residues: CASSEDMGTASLTYGYTF.

For the CDR3, the DNA is TGCGCCAGCAGCTTGGACAGCAACAATCAGCCCCAGCATTTT. Translating gives CASSLDSNNQPQHF. This chain links TRBV5-1 with TRBJ1-5; D ambiguous. Trimming stripped 0 bases from V and 3 bases from J, with 7 bases between. CDR1 is SGHRS, CDR2 YFSETQ, per germline. The CDR3 loop spans 14 amino acids.

This clonotype was counted at least ten times. The chain recombines TRBV27 with TRBJ2-7, with 7 bases fitting TRBD1. The V gene end was trimmed by 3 bases and the J gene end by 3 bases; junction bases not matched to a gene: 5. The CDR3 length is 14 residues. Germline lookup yields CDR1 MNHEY and CDR2 SMNVEV (reference sequence). The CDR3, as DNA: TGTGCCAGCAGTTTCGGGACAGCAAACTACGAGCAGTACTTC. It specifies CASSFGTANYEQYF.

V and J are TRBV20-1 and TRBJ2-7; 14 bases are a match to TRBD2. The CDR3 runs 16 residues. J gave up 2 bases and V 1 base, and 4 bases lay outside the gene matches. The V gene's germline CDR1 is DFQATT and CDR2 SNEGSKA (reference sequence). CDR3 in DNA: TGCAGTGCTAGAGCTGGGACTAGCGGGAGCCCCTACGAGCAGTACTTC. Translated: CSARAGTSGSPYEQYF.

This clonotype was counted at least ten times. The V and J genes are TRBV7-9 and TRBJ2-1; perhaps TRBD1 as D (5 bases). CDR1 is SEHNR, CDR2 FQNEAQ, per germline (reference sequence). CDR3 size: 15 residues. Trimming pared 2 bases from V and 6 bases from J, leaving 14 bases between. The CDR3 sequence: CASSLPVPQGNEQFF. The CDR3 nucleotides read TGTGCCAGCAGCTTACCGGTCCCCCAGGGCAATGAGCAGTTCTTC.

By share, this clonotype ranks as medium-sized (0.01 to 0.1%). The chain's CDR3 is CASSLQPGTQGETQYF. The CDR3 DNA reads TGTGCCAGCAGCTTACAACCGGGAACCCAAGGGGAGACCCAGTACTTC. The chain links TRBV11-2 to TRBJ2-5, with D perhaps TRBD2 (5 bases). Germline V gives CDR1 SGHAT, CDR2 FQNNGV. V lost 2 bases and J 5 bases, leaving 18 bases between the germline ends. The CDR3 contains 16 residues.

This clonotype was seen more than once but under ten times. This may arise from a read error, as a much more abundant clone is one base away. The chain employs TRBV12-3 or TRBV12-4 and TRBJ1-2; no definite D call. Trimming shortened V by 5 bases and J by 4 bases, and 14 bases separated the two germline ends. The length of the CDR3 is 14 residues. The DNA of the CDR3 is TGTGCCAGCAGTATTGGGTCCCAGAGCTATGGCTACACCTTC. The encoded protein is CASSIGSQSYGYTF.

The rearrangement uses TRBV6-1 and TRBJ1-1, with D possibly TRBD1 on 6 matching bases. The CDR3 is 14 amino acids. Trimming pared 5 bases from V and 7 bases from J, leaving 17 bases between. Germline CDR1 reads MNHNS; CDR2 reads SASEGT. In nucleotides, the CDR3 is TGTGCCAGCAGTTACGGACAGCGGGTGGGTGAAGCTTTCTTT. This gives the protein CASSYGQRVGEAFF.

The chain uses TRBV4-1 and TRBJ2-7; 16 bases map to TRBD2. CDR3 length: 18 amino acids. In germline, CDR1 is MGHRA, CDR2 YSYEKL. V gave up 4 bases and J gave up 4 bases; unmatched junction bases: 10. CDR3 in amino acids: CASSPGTSGRALGYEQYF. The DNA for the CDR3 is TGCGCCAGCAGCCCCGGGACTAGCGGGAGGGCCCTAGGATACGAGCAGTACTTC.

This chain uses TRBV18 with TRBJ2-7; 9 bases align to TRBD2. Germline V gives CDR1 KGHSH, CDR2 LQKENI. With 2 bases clipped from V and 7 bases from J, the junction kept 6 bases outside the gene matches. This CDR3 region has 14 residues. The CDR3 loop reads CASSPAGGRGEQYF. In nucleotides, the CDR3 is TGTGCCAGCTCACCAGCGGGGGGGCGAGGGGAGCAGTACTTC.

This clonotype was counted ten times or more. J is TRBJ1-1 and V is TRBV5-1; D gene unclear. Germline CDR1 and CDR2: SGHRS and YFSETQ. This CDR3 contains 15 residues. Trimming left V 3 bases short and J 1 base short, with 13 bases between. Here the CDR3 DNA reads TGCGCCAGCAGCTCAGGACGGGTCGAGAACACTGAAGCTTTCTTT. It codes for CASSSGRVENTEAFF.